The rows below give T cell receptor beta chains drawn from one sample of a study of cytomegalovirus exposure and HLA in healthy donors. Libraries were prepared by immunoSEQ multiplex PCR; TCRdb keeps only in-frame clonotypes and omits some of them. The table has under 20,000 clones, 70% to 85% seen once. The sequencing input was PBMCs. These receptors originate from a human donor in good health. CDR3s leave out the opening cysteine and the closing phenylalanine or tryptophan.

length	V	J	CDR3
17	TRBV7-8	TRBJ1-5	ASSAPGSGIGRQWQPQH
14	TRBV7-8	TRBJ2-7	ASSLGGLAGAYEQY
14	TRBV28	TRBJ1-1	ASSLMAAGGNTEAF
12	TRBV18	NA	ASSSDRGKYEQY
13	TRBV6-6	TRBJ1-1	ASSYGQGLNTEAF
16	TRBV7-2	TRBJ1-2	ASSLAGGDGTPLYGYT
13	TRBV4-1	TRBJ1-2	ASSQEGVQSYGYT
13	TRBV4-1	TRBJ1-1	ASSQDNSGGIEAF
12	TRBV11-2	TRBJ2-7	ASSSGNKPYEQY
13	TRBV13	TRBJ2-2	ASSQGGWGTGELF
13	TRBV27	TRBJ2-2	ASSNLAGGDGELF
14	TRBV27	TRBJ2-7	ASSFSGLAGNYEQY
15	TRBV11-2	TRBJ2-7	ASSSPGLRQGTYEQY
12	TRBV6-6	TRBJ2-7	ASTQRTGSYEQY
11	TRBV6-5	TRBJ2-3	ASSYTSGYTQY
13	TRBV19	TRBJ2-1	ASSIGLNSYNEQF
13	TRBV7-9	TRBJ1-1	ASSIKGRTATEAF
12	TRBV6-5	TRBJ1-1	AALGGVLNTEAF
14	TRBV4-2	TRBJ2-1	ASSQDTSGSYNEQF
19	TRBV12-2	TRBJ2-1	ASRFSRCVFKGAHLDNEQF
10	TRBV6-5	TRBJ1-1	ANRGNSFEAF
11	TRBV6-5	TRBJ1-4	ASSSTSAGKLF
12	TRBV5-6	TRBJ1-1	ASSSFRGPPEAF
13	TRBV5-1	TRBJ1-4	ASSGGRAGNEKLF
13	TRBV6-5	TRBJ1-1	ASSSDRGRNTEAF
12	TRBV25-1	TRBJ2-1	ASSGGGSYNEQF
12	TRBV6-1	TRBJ2-3	ASSPLLTTDTQY
9	TRBV18	TRBJ2-7	ASSLYGEQY
11	TRBV5-1	TRBJ2-7	ASSQQGAREQY
12	TRBV7-6	TRBJ2-4	ASSLGSGVDIQY
13	TRBV7-3	TRBJ2-1	ASSPFDRGDNEQF
12	TRBV5-1	TRBJ2-7	ASSLVQGSNEQY
9	TRBV30	TRBJ1-2	AWRGGNGYT
9	TRBV6-5	TRBJ2-1	ASSSDNEQF
13	TRBV28	TRBJ1-1	ASSLSQGTGTEAF
11	TRBV15	TRBJ1-1	ATKRGRNTEAF
10	TRBV29-1	TRBJ2-7	SVVAGGDEQY
12	TRBV18	TRBJ2-1	ASSPVTGGREQF
13	TRBV6-6	TRBJ2-1	ASTPTSGSYNEQF
19	TRBV23-1	TRBJ1-4	ASSLEGQGTPGVKTNEKLF
11	TRBV27	TRBJ1-2	ASTPSGGLGYT
12	TRBV29-1	TRBJ1-1	SVHQGAGNTEAF
12	TRBV30	TRBJ1-6	AWRLGSYNSPLH
12	TRBV11-1	TRBJ2-7	ASSLRQFANEQY
13	TRBV7-2	TRBJ2-3	ASSFALVRTDTQY
13	TRBV15	TRBJ2-7	ATSRDQRGFDEQY
12	TRBV7-9	NA	ASSPIGLIYEQY
10	TRBV7-8	TRBJ1-1	ASSSRDYEAF
14	TRBV7-2	TRBJ2-1	ASSLLSGGSYNEQF
12	TRBV19	TRBJ1-2	ASGAEGGADGYT
10	TRBV7-9	TRBJ1-2	ASSRIGDGYT
13	TRBV4-1	TRBJ2-5	ASSQVGTSQETQY
11	TRBV5-1	TRBJ1-6	ASSPGGGSPLH